Below are 31 T cell receptor beta chains sequenced from a single sample in a study of neoadjuvant nivolumab and ipilimumab in lung cancer. Some clones are missing from TCRdb's copy, which holds only in-frame ones; the method was immunoSEQ multiplex PCR. Seen here are approximately 9,000 clones, over 75% observed once, and the top ten hold about 8%. The sample in question was tumor tissue, obtained after neoadjuvant nivolumab, alone or with ipilimumab, at or shortly before surgery. The receptors come from an adult with non-small cell lung cancer.

This clone was seen a handful of times. The gene calls are TRBV27 and TRBJ2-1, with a possible D match to TRBD2 (6 bases). Trimming cost V 5 bases and J 10 bases, with 15 bases left between them. Germline CDR1 MNHEY, CDR2 SMNVEV (reference sequence). This CDR3 region has 13 residues. The CDR3 DNA reads TGTGCCAGCAGTGTATATGGGGGAGGCGAGCAGTTCTTC. Translating gives CASSVYGGGEQFF.

This sequence joins TRBV19 and TRBJ2-3; D remains ambiguous. The CDR3 covers 13 residues. Germline CDR1 reads LNHDA; CDR2 reads SQIVND (reference sequence). The germline V and J ends were trimmed by 3 bases and 5 bases, with 9 bases remaining between them. CDR3 nucleotides: TGTGCCAGTAGTATCAATATTGTAGATACGCAGTATTTT. As protein: CASSINIVDTQYF.

The chain joins TRBV10-2 to TRBJ1-1, with 7 bases matching TRBD1. V gave up 3 bases and J gave up 0 bases; unmatched junction bases: 4. The CDR3 loop spans 15 amino acids. Germline loops: CDR1 WSHSY, CDR2 SAAADI. The CDR3, as DNA: TGCGCCAGCAGTGACCAGACAGGGCTGAACACTGAAGCTTTCTTT. As protein: CASSDQTGLNTEAFF.

J is TRBJ2-2 and V is TRBV11-2, with 11 positions matching TRBD2. This CDR3 is built from 15 residues. V lost 5 bases to trimming and J lost 6 bases; unmatched junction nucleotides: 5. Germline CDR1 SGHAT, CDR2 FQNNGV. DNA for the CDR3: TGTGCCAGCAGCCTTCTAGCGGGAGGCGCCGGGGAGCTGTTTTTT. Amino acids: CASSLLAGGAGELFF.

The genes are TRBV9 and TRBJ1-4, with 8 positions matching TRBD1. V trimming: 3 bases; J trimming: 5 bases; junction bases outside the gene matches: 9. The length of the CDR3 is 16 residues. CDR1 and CDR2 from the germline V gene are SGDLS and YYNGEE. The CDR3 reads CASSAGLRTGNEKLFF. CDR3 coding DNA: TGTGCCAGCAGCGCCGGCTTACGGACAGGGAATGAAAAACTGTTTTTT.

The chain is built from TRBV5-1 and TRBJ2-6, with D possibly matching TRBD1 (5 bases). This CDR3 contains 15 residues. V shed 1 base and J shed 3 bases, with 8 bases lying between them. Germline loops: CDR1 SGHRS, CDR2 YFSETQ. Here the CDR3 DNA reads TGCGCCAGCAGCTTGCAGGGTTATGGGGCCAACGTCCTGACTTTC. Amino acid sequence: CASSLQGYGANVLTF. The entire variable domain, with the rest obtained from reference TRBV5-1 and TRBJ2-6, is as follows: KAGVTQTPRYLIKTRGQQVTLSCSPISGHRSVSWYQQTPGQGLQFLFEYFSETQRNKGNFPGRFSGRQFSNSRSEMNVSTLELGDSALYLCASSLQGYGANVLTFGAGSRLTVL.

The chain uses TRBV10-1 and TRBJ2-7, with unresolved D. Germline assignment: CDR1 WNHNN and CDR2 SYGVQD (reference sequence). Trimming cost V 3 bases and J 2 bases, with 11 bases left between them. The CDR3 loop spans 14 amino acids. The CDR3 reads CASSESHLTYEQYF. The CDR3 nucleotides read TGCGCCAGCAGTGAAAGCCATCTGACCTACGAGCAGTACTTC.

This chain links TRBV7-2 with TRBJ1-2; D gene unclear. With 5 bases removed from V and 7 bases from J, the gap between germline ends came to 8 bases. The germline CDR1 and CDR2 sequences are SGHTA and FQGNSA. The CDR3 totals 11 residues. The CDR3 DNA is TGTGCCAGCAGCCCGACGAGTGGCTACACCTTC. It specifies CASSPTSGYTF.

The chain is built from TRBV2 and TRBJ1-3; D not resolved. CDR1 SNHLY and CDR2 FYNNEI come from the germline V gene. The CDR3 loop spans 11 amino acids. V lost 8 bases, J lost 4 bases, and 6 bases lay in between. The CDR3 protein is CASEGGNTIYF. CDR3 sequence (DNA): TGTGCCAGCGAAGGAGGAAACACCATATATTTT. Combining the CDR3 with reference TRBV2 and TRBJ1-3 gives the whole variable domain EPEVTQTPSHQVTQMGQEVILRCVPISNHLYFYWYRQILGQKVEFLVSFYNNEISEKSEIFDDQFSVERPDGSNFTLKIRSTKLEDSAMYFCASEGGNTIYFGEGSWLTVV.

This clone has just one count. This rearrangement joins TRBV20-1 to TRBJ1-1; D gene unclear. Germline CDR1 reads DFQATT; CDR2 reads SNEGSKA (reference sequence). The CDR3 spans 11 residues. The V and J ends lost 7 bases and 9 bases respectively, with 15 bases between them. CDR3 sequence: CSVWREFQAFF. The CDR3 DNA is TGCAGTGTGTGGAGGGAATTCCAAGCTTTCTTT.

The chain has TRBV7-8 and TRBJ2-6; the match to TRBD1 covers 7 bases. This CDR3 has 19 residues. The junction had 15 bases not matched to a gene; V was cut back by 5 bases and J by 2 bases. The germline gives CDR1 SGHVS, CDR2 FQNEAQ. This CDR3 is CASSRTTGFEYPGANVLTF. CDR3 coding DNA: TGTGCCAGCAGCAGGACGACAGGGTTCGAGTATCCTGGGGCCAACGTCCTGACTTTC.

The chain employs TRBV15 and TRBJ2-5; 12 positions match TRBD2. This CDR3 comprises 18 residues. V lost 1 base to trimming and J lost 5 bases; unmatched junction nucleotides: 11. Germline V gene lookup returns CDR1 LNHNV and CDR2 YYDKDF (reference sequence). The CDR3 here is CATSRALAGGLGSETQYF. The CDR3 bases are TGTGCCACCAGCAGAGCTCTAGCGGGAGGGCTTGGGAGTGAGACCCAGTACTTC.

The gene calls are TRBV10-1 and TRBJ1-1; D is possibly TRBD1 (5 bases). V was pared by 4 bases and J by 4 bases, with 22 bases between. This CDR3 is 17 amino acids long. Germline CDR1 and CDR2: WNHNN and SYGVQD (reference sequence). CDR3 amino acids: CASSGDRNSGGTTEAFF. DNA of the CDR3: TGCGCCAGCAGTGGGGACCGTAACTCCGGGGGAACCACTGAAGCTTTCTTT.

This clone turned up a few times. This chain joins TRBV15 and TRBJ2-7, with D unclear. The germline V gene encodes CDR1 LNHNV and CDR2 YYDKDF (reference sequence). The CDR3 runs 14 residues. The germline V and J ends were trimmed by 0 bases and 6 bases, with 12 bases remaining between them. As DNA, the CDR3 is TGTGCCACCAGCAGAGAAGAGGCTAGTGGCGAGCAGTACTTC. Residues: CATSREEASGEQYF.

In this sample, this clone turned up a few times. The chain joins TRBV9 to TRBJ2-7, with D perhaps matching TRBD2 (5 bases). Germline lookup yields CDR1 SGDLS and CDR2 YYNGEE. The CDR3 has 14 residues. Deletions cut 4 bases from V and 5 bases from J, with 16 bases between. This chain's CDR3 is CASSSTGTTHEQYF. In DNA form, the CDR3 reads TGTGCCAGCAGCTCAACGGGAACTACTCACGAGCAGTACTTC. Based on the CDR3 plus reference TRBV9 and TRBJ2-7, the full variable domain is DSGVTQTPKHLITATGQRVTLRCSPRSGDLSVYWYQQSLDQGLQFLIQYYNGEERAKGNILERFSAQQFPDLHSELNLSSLELGDSALYFCASSSTGTTHEQYFGPGTRLTVT.

V usage is TRBV2 and J usage is TRBJ1-6, with a weak D call TRBD1 (5 bases). Germline CDR1 is SNHLY and CDR2 is FYNNEI. The CDR3 runs 13 residues. The V end lost 7 bases, the J end lost 10 bases, and 14 bases lay between the germline ends. DNA for the CDR3: TGTGCCAGCATTGAGGGGCTTGACTCACCCCTCCACTTT. This gives the protein CASIEGLDSPLHF.

This chain uses TRBV30 with TRBJ1-1; D is unclear. V gave up 0 bases and J gave up 11 bases, with 13 bases separating them. Germline V lookup: CDR1 GTSNPN, CDR2 SVGIG (reference sequence). This CDR3 has 12 residues. The CDR3 sequence: CAWSVGEGAAFF. For the CDR3, the DNA is TGTGCCTGGAGTGTGGGAGAGGGAGCGGCTTTCTTT.

The chain uses TRBV5-1 and TRBJ2-2; D is unclear. The ends were cut back, 10 bases at V and 4 bases at J, with 14 bases in the middle. The CDR3 runs to 13 residues. Germline CDR1 and CDR2: SGHRS and YFSETQ. CDR3 loop: CAGRTDLTGELFF. The CDR3 DNA reads as TGCGCCGGAAGGACGGATCTCACCGGGGAGCTGTTTTTT. The full variable domain, in which reference TRBV5-1 and TRBJ2-2 provide the parts outside the CDR3, is KAGVTQTPRYLIKTRGQQVTLSCSPISGHRSVSWYQQTPGQGLQFLFEYFSETQRNKGNFPGRFSGRQFSNSRSEMNVSTLELGDSALYLCAGRTDLTGELFFGEGSRLTVL.

V and J are TRBV2 and TRBJ1-5, with 9 positions matching TRBD1. Trimming removed 8 bases from V and 4 bases from J; junction bases left unmatched: 9. CDR3 size: 15 residues. Germline loops: CDR1 SNHLY, CDR2 FYNNEI. The CDR3 nucleotides read TGTGCCAGCGCGGGACAGGGCCTACCTAATCAGCCCCAGCATTTT. As protein: CASAGQGLPNQPQHF.

V usage is TRBV11-2 and J usage is TRBJ2-7; 9 bases match TRBD2. The CDR3 is made up of 16 amino acids. The germline CDR1 and CDR2 sequences are SGHAT and FQNNGV. V was pared by 5 bases and J by 6 bases, with 14 bases of the junction left unmatched. CDR3 in amino acids: CASSLRGLGTSSEQYF. In DNA, the CDR3 is TGTGCCAGCAGCCTCCGGGGCCTAGGGACTAGCTCCGAGCAGTACTTC.

The chain combines TRBV5-1 with TRBJ2-5; D possibly uses TRBD1 or TRBD2 (6 bases each). V lost 0 bases and J lost 5, with 14 bases in between. In germline, CDR1 is SGHRS, CDR2 YFSETQ. The CDR3 runs to 15 residues. The CDR3, as DNA: TGCGCCAGCAGCTTGGGGGGGGCAGGAAGCGAGACCCAGTACTTC. It specifies CASSLGGAGSETQYF.

The rearrangement links TRBV7-8 to TRBJ1-5; TRBD1 agrees at 12 bases. This CDR3 spans 15 amino acids. J lost 5 bases, V lost 5 bases, and 4 bases had no gene match. Germline-derived CDR1 and CDR2 are SGHVS and FQNEAQ. The CDR3 coding sequence is TGTGCCAGCAGCGAAGGGACAGGGGGCTATCAGCCCCAGCATTTT. It encodes CASSEGTGGYQPQHF.

The rearrangement links TRBV5-6 to TRBJ1-1; D perhaps matches TRBD1 (5 bases). Trimming stripped 2 bases from V and 2 bases from J, with 13 bases between. The CDR3 is 15 amino acids. Germline-derived CDR1 and CDR2 are SGHDT and YYEEEE. The CDR3 reads CASSFLDRTNTEAFF. The CDR3 coding sequence is TGTGCCAGCAGCTTTCTTGACAGAACTAACACTGAAGCTTTCTTT.

This chain joins TRBV7-9 and TRBJ2-5; D remains unclear. Germline V gene lookup returns CDR1 SEHNR and CDR2 FQNEAQ (reference sequence). Trimming took 3 bases from V and 3 from J, leaving 11 bases between them. The CDR3 has 14 residues. The CDR3 DNA sequence: TGTGCCAGCAGCTTGTCAGGCACAAAAGAGACCCAGTACTTC. Its protein is CASSLSGTKETQYF. The full variable domain, its missing parts supplied by reference TRBV7-9 and TRBJ2-5, is DTGVSQNPRHKITKRGQNVTFRCDPISEHNRLYWYRQTLGQGPEFLTYFQNEAQLEKSRLLSDRFSAERPKGSFSTLEIQRTEQGDSAMYLCASSLSGTKETQYFGPGTRLLVL.

This clone appeared a single time. The chain carries TRBV25-1 and TRBJ2-2, with 8 bases lining up with TRBD1. Germline trimming cut 1 base from V and 1 base from J; bases unmatched to any gene: 8. CDR3 length equals 18 residues. Germline-derived CDR1 and CDR2 are MGHDK and SYGVNS. In nucleotides, the CDR3 is TGTGCCAGCAGTGAATCTCTGGGGACAGGAAAGAACACCGGGGAGCTGTTTTTT. Amino acids: CASSESLGTGKNTGELFF.

This sequence joins TRBV4-1 and TRBJ2-1; 9 bases are shared with TRBD2. Germline V gene data show CDR1 as MGHRA and CDR2 as YSYEKL. V trimming: 3 bases; J trimming: 9 bases; junction bases outside the gene matches: 3. CDR3 length: 13 residues. The CDR3 DNA reads as TGCGCCAGCAGCCACTTAGCGGGAGCTGAGCAGTTCTTC. Encoded protein: CASSHLAGAEQFF.

CDR3 nucleotide sequence: TGTGCCAGTAGTACGGCGGGTGGAACGCTTCATGGCTACACCTTC. This translates into CASSTAGGTLHGYTF. The chain combines TRBV19 with TRBJ1-2; no reliable D call. The CDR3 spans 15 residues. The V and J ends lost 4 bases and 6 bases respectively, with 18 bases between them. The germline CDR1 and CDR2 sequences are LNHDA and SQIVND (reference sequence).

This chain uses TRBV6-1 with TRBJ2-7; 7 bases fit TRBD2. The V segment lost 1 base and the J segment 0 bases; nucleotides outside the gene matches: 12. CDR3 length equals 18 residues. CDR1 MNHNS and CDR2 SASEGT come from the germline V gene. CDR3 coding DNA: TGTGCCAGCAGTGAAGGAGGTTTCGGGGGGACGGCCTCCTACGAGCAGTACTTC. Protein: CASSEGGFGGTASYEQYF.

This rearrangement joins TRBV1 to TRBJ2-1; the table names TRBD2, a call not compared with the DNA. TRBV1 corresponds to a pseudogene. This CDR3 has 19 residues. In DNA form, the CDR3 reads TGCACCAGCAGCCAAGAGCCGCCGACTAGCGGGAGGGCATGCGATGAGCAGTTCTTC. It specifies CTSSQEPPTSGRACDEQFF.

The V gene is TRBV6-1, the J gene TRBJ2-5; D not certain. V gave up 1 base and J gave up 6 bases, with 0 bases separating them. This CDR3 is built from 10 residues. The V gene's germline CDR1 is MNHNS and CDR2 SASEGT. The CDR3: CASSEETQYF. The CDR3 DNA is TGTGCCAGCAGTGAAGAGACCCAGTACTTC.

The sample holds a few counts of this clone. The chain carries TRBV19 and TRBJ1-2; 8 bases match TRBD1. V gave up 5 bases and J gave up 4 bases; unmatched junction bases: 6. The germline CDR1 and CDR2 sequences are LNHDA and SQIVND (reference sequence). This CDR3 is built from 14 residues. CDR3 sequence reads: CASSVGQALYGYTF. The CDR3 DNA reads TGTGCCAGTAGTGTGGGACAGGCCCTCTATGGCTACACCTTC.